The 12 T cell receptor beta chains in this list originate from one sample, sequenced in a study of molecular identifiers for immune sequencing clone quantification. A single record per CDR3 protein comes from TCRdb applying MiXCR to the PCR reads. The sample records around 86,000 distinct CDR3 sequences, roughly 19% being singletons. Sequences were obtained from naive CD8+ T cells from blood, with Jurkat cell RNA spiked in. The subset: FACS-sorted CD8+CD4-CCR7+CD45RA+ naive T cells. The receptors were sampled from a human donor in good health. Some libraries in this study had Jurkat cell RNA spiked in.

This clonotype was recorded many times. The V call is TRBV12-3 or TRBV12-4, the J call TRBJ2-2, with TRBD2 identical over 11 bases. CDR3 size: 16 residues. Unmatched junction bases numbered 6, after V lost 5 bases and J lost 4 bases. CDR3 nucleotide sequence: TGTGCCAGCAGTCCTACTAGCGGGAGATTCACCGGGGAGCTGTTTTTT. This sequence encodes CASSPTSGRFTGELFF.

This chain connects TRBV10-1 to TRBJ1-1, with 8 bases aligning to TRBD1. The CDR3 sequence is 13 residues long. Losses at the gene ends were 3 bases for V and 8 bases for J; bases not matched to a gene: 5. Germline values: CDR1 WNHNN, CDR2 SYGVQD (reference sequence). This CDR3 reads CASSEGAGGEAFF. The CDR3 DNA reads as TGCGCCAGCAGTGAAGGGGCAGGGGGCGAAGCTTTCTTT.

This clonotype was detected a few times. The rearrangement joins TRBV29-1 to TRBJ2-7; D may be TRBD1 (6 bases). The germline V gene has CDR1 SQVTM and CDR2 ANQGSEA. V lost 0 bases, J lost 2 bases, and 17 bases lay in between. This CDR3 is built from 16 residues. In DNA form, the CDR3 reads TGCAGCGTTGAAGATCGAAATGACAGGTTAACCTACGAGCAGTACTTC. It codes for CSVEDRNDRLTYEQYF.

At least ten counts were recorded for this clonotype. The rearrangement joins TRBV11-2 to TRBJ2-7, with 10 bases identical to TRBD1. The CDR3 loop spans 15 amino acids. Germline lookup yields CDR1 SGHAT and CDR2 FQNNGV. With V trimmed by 4 bases and J by 6 bases, 9 bases remained unmatched. The CDR3 sequence is CASSSVGDRGPEQYF. CDR3 nucleotides: TGTGCCAGCAGCTCCGTGGGGGACAGGGGACCCGAGCAGTACTTC.

This clonotype has a count of ten or more. The chain links TRBV18 to TRBJ2-2; no reliable D call. Deletions cut 0 bases from V and 7 bases from J, with 12 bases between. Germline assignment: CDR1 KGHSH and CDR2 LQKENI. CDR3 size: 15 residues. Here the CDR3 reads CASSPPTAVGGELFF. The CDR3 bases are TGTGCCAGCTCACCACCGACGGCGGTCGGCGGGGAGCTGTTTTTT.

This clonotype was observed at least ten times. This CDR3 is CASSPRTGGSTDTQYF. The CDR3 DNA is TGTGCCAGCAGCCCCCGGACAGGGGGGAGCACAGATACGCAGTATTTT. This chain uses TRBV7-9 with TRBJ2-3; 10 nucleotides align to TRBD1. The CDR3 has 16 residues. Germline values: CDR1 SEHNR, CDR2 FQNEAQ (reference sequence). V was clipped by 5 bases and J by 0 bases; unmatched bases: 5.

This clonotype came up a few times. A much larger clone lies one base from this, so it may be a read error. The V call is TRBV19, the J call TRBJ2-7; D is possibly TRBD2 (5 bases). CDR1 LNHDA and CDR2 SQIVND come from the germline V gene (reference sequence). The CDR3 is 13 residues long. CDR3 bases: TGTGCCAGTAGTCCCGGAGCCGACTACGAGCGGTACTTC. It yields the protein CASSPGADYERYF.

As to this clonotype: At one end the junction does not follow the germline gene, possibly because of a read error. The chain has TRBV5-8 and TRBJ1-5; the D gene is possibly TRBD1 (6 bases). Germline values: CDR1 SGHTS, CDR2 YDEGEE. The length of the CDR3 is 15 residues. Here the CDR3 DNA reads TGTGTCAGCAGCCCAACGGCAGGGGGCAATCAGCCCCAGCATTTT. Amino acids: CVSSPTAGGNQPQHF.

This clonotype has just a few counts. A much larger clonotype is one base distant, so this may be a read error. This rearrangement joins TRBV20-1 to TRBJ2-7, with TRBD1 matching over 9 bases. The CDR3 has 16 amino acids. V shed 1 base, J shed 4 bases, and the junction held 11 bases outside the gene matches. Germline-derived CDR1 and CDR2 are DFQATT and SNEGSKA (reference sequence). In DNA, the CDR3 is TGCAGTGCTAGAGGGGCACTCACAGGGGGCTTTTACGAGCAGTACTTC. Its translation is CSARGALTGGFYEQYF.

V usage is TRBV28 and J usage is TRBJ2-3, with 8 nucleotides matching TRBD2. This CDR3 has 16 amino acids. Germline loops: CDR1 MDHEN, CDR2 SYDVKM. Unmatched junction bases numbered 20, after V lost 10 bases and J lost 8 bases. As DNA, the CDR3 is TGTGCCACCCAAATGATGGAGCGGGAGTACGGCGGTACGCAGTATTTT. It is translated as CATQMMEREYGGTQYF.

At least ten counts were recorded for this clonotype. V gene TRBV6-5 combines with J gene TRBJ2-5; possibly TRBD1 for D (7 bases). The CDR3 loop spans 13 amino acids. Germline CDR1 MNHEY, CDR2 SVGAGI. Trimming removed 8 bases from V and 4 bases from J, with 14 bases in between. The CDR3 region has the DNA TGTGCCAGCCACCGACAGGGAGGAGAGACCCAGTACTTC. Protein: CASHRQGGETQYF.

This clonotype has just a few counts. This sequence joins TRBV12-3 or TRBV12-4 and TRBJ2-1; D remains unclear. V lost 5 bases and J lost 3, with 14 bases in between. CDR3 length equals 15 residues. The CDR3 bases are TGTGCCAGCAGTCCTTATAAGGGCTACTACAATGAGCAGTTCTTC. It translates to CASSPYKGYYNEQFF.